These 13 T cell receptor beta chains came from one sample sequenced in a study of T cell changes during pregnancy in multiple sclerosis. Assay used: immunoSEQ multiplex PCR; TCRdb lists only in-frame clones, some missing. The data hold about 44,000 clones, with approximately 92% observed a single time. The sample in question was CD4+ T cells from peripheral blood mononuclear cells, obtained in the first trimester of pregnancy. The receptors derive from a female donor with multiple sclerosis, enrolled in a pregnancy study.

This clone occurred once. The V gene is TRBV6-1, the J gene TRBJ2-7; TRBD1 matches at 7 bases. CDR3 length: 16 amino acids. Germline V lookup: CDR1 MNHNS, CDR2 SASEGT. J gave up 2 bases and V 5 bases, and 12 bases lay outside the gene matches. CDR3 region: CASSQETGKGPYEQYF. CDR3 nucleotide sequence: TGTGCCAGCAGTCAAGAGACAGGGAAGGGCCCCTACGAGCAGTACTTC.

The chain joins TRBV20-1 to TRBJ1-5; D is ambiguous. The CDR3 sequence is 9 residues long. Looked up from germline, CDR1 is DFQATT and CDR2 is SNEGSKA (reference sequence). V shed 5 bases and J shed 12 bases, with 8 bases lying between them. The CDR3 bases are TGCAGTGCTGGCCGGGTCCAGCATTTT. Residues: CSAGRVQHF.

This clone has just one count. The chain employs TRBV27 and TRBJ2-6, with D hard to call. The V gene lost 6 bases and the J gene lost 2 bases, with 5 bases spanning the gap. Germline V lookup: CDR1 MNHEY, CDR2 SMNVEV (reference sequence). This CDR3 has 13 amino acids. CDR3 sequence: CASRATGANVLTF. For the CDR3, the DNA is TGTGCCAGCAGGGCCACTGGGGCCAACGTCCTGACTTTC.

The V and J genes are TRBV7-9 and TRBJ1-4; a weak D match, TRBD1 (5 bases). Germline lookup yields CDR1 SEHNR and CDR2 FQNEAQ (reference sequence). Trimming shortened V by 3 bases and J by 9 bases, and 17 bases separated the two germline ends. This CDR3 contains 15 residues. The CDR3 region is CASSFFAGKAQKLFF. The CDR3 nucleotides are TGTGCCAGCAGCTTTTTCGCAGGGAAGGCTCAAAAACTGTTTTTT.

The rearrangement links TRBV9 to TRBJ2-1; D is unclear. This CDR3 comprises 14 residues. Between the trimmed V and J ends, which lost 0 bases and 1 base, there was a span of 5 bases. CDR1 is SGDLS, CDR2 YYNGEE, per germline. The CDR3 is CASSVGPSYNEQFF. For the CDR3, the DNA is TGTGCCAGCAGCGTAGGTCCGTCCTACAATGAGCAGTTCTTC.

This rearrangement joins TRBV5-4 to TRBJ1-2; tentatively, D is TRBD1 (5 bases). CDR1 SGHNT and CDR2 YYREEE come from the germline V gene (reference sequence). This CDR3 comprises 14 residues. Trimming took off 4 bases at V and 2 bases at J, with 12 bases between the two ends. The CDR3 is CASSPGGENYGYTF. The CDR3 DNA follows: TGTGCCAGCAGCCCCGGGGGGGAGAACTATGGCTACACCTTC.

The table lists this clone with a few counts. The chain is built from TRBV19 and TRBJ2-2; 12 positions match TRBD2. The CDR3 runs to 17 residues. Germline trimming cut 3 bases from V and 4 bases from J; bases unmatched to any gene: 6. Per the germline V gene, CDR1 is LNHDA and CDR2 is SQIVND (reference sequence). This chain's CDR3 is CASSMGTSGRITGELFF. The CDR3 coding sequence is TGTGCCAGTAGTATGGGTACTAGCGGGAGGATCACCGGGGAGCTGTTTTTT. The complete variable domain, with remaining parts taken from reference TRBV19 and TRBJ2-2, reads DGGITQSPKYLFRKEGQNVTLSCEQNLNHDAMYWYRQDPGQGLRLIYYSQIVNDFQKGDIAEGYSVSREKKESFPLTVTSAQKNPTAFYLCASSMGTSGRITGELFFGEGSRLTVL.

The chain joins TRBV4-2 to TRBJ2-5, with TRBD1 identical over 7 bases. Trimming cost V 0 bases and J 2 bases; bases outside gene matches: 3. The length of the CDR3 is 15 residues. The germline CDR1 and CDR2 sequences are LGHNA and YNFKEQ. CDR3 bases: TGTGCCAGCAGCCAAGATGGGGGACAGCAAGAGACCCAGTACTTC. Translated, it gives CASSQDGGQQETQYF.

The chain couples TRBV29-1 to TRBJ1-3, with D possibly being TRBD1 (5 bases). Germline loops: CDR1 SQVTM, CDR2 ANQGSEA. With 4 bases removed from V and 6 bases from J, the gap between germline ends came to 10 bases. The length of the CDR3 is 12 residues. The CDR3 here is CSVVGGVNTIYF. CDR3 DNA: TGCAGCGTTGTGGGAGGGGTAAACACCATATATTTT.

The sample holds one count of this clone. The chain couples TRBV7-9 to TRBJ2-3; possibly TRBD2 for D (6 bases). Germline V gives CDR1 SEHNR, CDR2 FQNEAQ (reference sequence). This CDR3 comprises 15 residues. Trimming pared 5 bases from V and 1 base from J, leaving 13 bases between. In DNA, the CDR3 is TGTGCCAGCAGCCCCGTGAGGAGGGGCACAGATACGCAGTATTTT. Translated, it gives CASSPVRRGTDTQYF.

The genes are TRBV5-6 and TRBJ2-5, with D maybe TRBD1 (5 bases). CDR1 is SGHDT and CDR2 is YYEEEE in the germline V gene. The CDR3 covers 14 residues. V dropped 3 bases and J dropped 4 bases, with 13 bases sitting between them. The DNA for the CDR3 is TGTGCCAGCAGCTCGCCAGGGTGGGGAGAGACCCAGTACTTC. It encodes CASSSPGWGETQYF.

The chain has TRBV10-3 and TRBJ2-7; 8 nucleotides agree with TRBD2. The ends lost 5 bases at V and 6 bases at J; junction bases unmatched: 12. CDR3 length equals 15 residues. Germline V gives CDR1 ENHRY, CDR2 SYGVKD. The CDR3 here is CAISIGGAAGREQYF. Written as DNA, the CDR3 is TGTGCCATCAGTATCGGGGGGGCGGCCGGACGCGAGCAGTACTTC.

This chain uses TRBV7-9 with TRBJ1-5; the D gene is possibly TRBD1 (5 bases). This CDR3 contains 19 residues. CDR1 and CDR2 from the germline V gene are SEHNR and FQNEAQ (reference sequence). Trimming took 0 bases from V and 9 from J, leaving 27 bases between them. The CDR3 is CASSLALTEKGAQTWPQHF. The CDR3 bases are TGTGCCAGCAGCTTAGCGCTTACCGAGAAAGGGGCACAGACGTGGCCCCAGCATTTT.